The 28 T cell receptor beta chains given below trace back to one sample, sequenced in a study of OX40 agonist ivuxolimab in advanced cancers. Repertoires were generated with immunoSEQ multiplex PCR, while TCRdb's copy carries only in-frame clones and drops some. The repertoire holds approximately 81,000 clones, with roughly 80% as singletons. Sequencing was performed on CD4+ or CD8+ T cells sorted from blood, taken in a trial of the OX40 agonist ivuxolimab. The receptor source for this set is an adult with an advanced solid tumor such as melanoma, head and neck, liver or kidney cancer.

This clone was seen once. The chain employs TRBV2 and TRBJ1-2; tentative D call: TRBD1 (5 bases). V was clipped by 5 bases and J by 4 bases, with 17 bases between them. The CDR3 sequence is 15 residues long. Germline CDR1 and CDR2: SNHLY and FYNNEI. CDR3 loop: CASSSTARGFYGYTF. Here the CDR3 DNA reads TGTGCCAGCAGTTCGACAGCCCGGGGATTCTATGGCTACACCTTC. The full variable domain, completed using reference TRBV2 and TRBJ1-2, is EPEVTQTPSHQVTQMGQEVILRCVPISNHLYFYWYRQILGQKVEFLVSFYNNEISEKSEIFDDQFSVERPDGSNFTLKIRSTKLEDSAMYFCASSSTARGFYGYTFGSGTRLTVV.

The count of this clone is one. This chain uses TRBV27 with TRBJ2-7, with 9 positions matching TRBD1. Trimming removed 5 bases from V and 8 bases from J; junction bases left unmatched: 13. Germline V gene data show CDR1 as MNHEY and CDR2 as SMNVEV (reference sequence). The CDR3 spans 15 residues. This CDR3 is CASSPPPGQGIKQYF. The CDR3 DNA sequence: TGTGCCAGCAGTCCCCCCCCGGGACAGGGAATCAAGCAGTACTTC.

Here the CDR3 DNA reads TGTGCCAGTAGTATCTCAATCGGAGGAAGGACCACCGGGGAGCTGTTTTTT. This translates into CASSISIGGRTTGELFF. The chain links TRBV19 to TRBJ2-2; TRBD2 might be the D (5 bases). This CDR3 has 17 amino acids. Germline loops: CDR1 LNHDA, CDR2 SQIVND (reference sequence). V was clipped by 3 bases and J by 4 bases, with 18 bases between them.

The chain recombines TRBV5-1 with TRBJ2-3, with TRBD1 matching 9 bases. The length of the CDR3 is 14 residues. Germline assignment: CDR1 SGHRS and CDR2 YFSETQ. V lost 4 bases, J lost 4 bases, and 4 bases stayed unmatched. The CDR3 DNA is TGCGCCAGCAGCCTAGGACAGGGGTCAGATACGCAGTATTTT. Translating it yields CASSLGQGSDTQYF.

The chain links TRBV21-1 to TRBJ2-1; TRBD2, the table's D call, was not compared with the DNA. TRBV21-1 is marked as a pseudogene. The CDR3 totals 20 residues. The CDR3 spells CASSKFPGLAGAYSYNEQFF. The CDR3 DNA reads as TGTGCCAGCAGCAAATTCCCCGGGTTGGCGGGGGCCTATTCCTACAATGAGCAGTTCTTC.

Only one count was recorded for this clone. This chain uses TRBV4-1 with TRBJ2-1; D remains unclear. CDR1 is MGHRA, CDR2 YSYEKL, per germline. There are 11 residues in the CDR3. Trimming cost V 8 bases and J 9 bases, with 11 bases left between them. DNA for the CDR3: TGCGCCAGCGGAGAGTCTACTGAGCAGTTCTTC. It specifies CASGESTEQFF.

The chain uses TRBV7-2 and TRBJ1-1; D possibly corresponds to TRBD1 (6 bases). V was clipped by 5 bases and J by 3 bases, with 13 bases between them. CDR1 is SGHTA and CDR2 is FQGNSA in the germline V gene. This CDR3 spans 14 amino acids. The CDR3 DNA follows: TGTGCCAGCAGCCTTAATACAGGGTACACTGAAGCTTTCTTT. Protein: CASSLNTGYTEAFF.

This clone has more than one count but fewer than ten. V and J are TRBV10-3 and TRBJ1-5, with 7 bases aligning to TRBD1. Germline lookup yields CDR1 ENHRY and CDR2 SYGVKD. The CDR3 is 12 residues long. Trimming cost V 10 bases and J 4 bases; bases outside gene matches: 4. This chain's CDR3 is CATGTANQPQHF. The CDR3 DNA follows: TGTGCCACCGGGACAGCGAATCAGCCCCAGCATTTT.

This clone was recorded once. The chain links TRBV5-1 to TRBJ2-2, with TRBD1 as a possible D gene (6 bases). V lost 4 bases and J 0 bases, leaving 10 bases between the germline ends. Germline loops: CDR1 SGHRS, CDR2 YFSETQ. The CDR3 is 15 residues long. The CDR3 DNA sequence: TGCGCCAGCAGCCCCGGGACACCGAACACCGGGGAGCTGTTTTTT. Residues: CASSPGTPNTGELFF.

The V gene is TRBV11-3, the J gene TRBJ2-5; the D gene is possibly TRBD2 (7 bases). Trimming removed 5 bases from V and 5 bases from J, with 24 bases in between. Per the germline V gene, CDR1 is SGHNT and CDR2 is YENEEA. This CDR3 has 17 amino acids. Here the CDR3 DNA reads TGTGCCAGCAGCCCCCAAGGGGAGGGGGGGGGCCCGGAGACCCAGTACTTC. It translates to CASSPQGEGGGPETQYF.

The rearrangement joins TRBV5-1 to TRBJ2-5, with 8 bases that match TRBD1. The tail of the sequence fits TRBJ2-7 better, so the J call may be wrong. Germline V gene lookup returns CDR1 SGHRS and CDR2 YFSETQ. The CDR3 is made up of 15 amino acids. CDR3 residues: CASSRTGGSSYEQYF. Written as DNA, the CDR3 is TGCGCCAGCAGTCGTACAGGGGGAAGCTCCTACGAGCAGTACTTC.

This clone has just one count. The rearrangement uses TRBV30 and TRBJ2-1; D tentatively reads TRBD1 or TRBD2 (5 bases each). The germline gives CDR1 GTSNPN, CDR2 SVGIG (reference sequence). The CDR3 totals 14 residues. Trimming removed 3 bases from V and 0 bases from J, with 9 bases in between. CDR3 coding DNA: TGTGCCTGGAGCGCCGGGACCTCCTACAATGAGCAGTTCTTC. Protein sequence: CAWSAGTSYNEQFF.

The CDR3 nucleotides are TGTGCCAGCAGCTTTGGTGACACTGAAGCTTTCTTT. Amino acid sequence: CASSFGDTEAFF. The rearrangement joins TRBV11-2 to TRBJ1-1; D gene unclear. CDR3 length: 12 residues. Trimming left V 3 bases short and J 3 bases short, with 5 bases between. The germline gives CDR1 SGHAT, CDR2 FQNNGV.

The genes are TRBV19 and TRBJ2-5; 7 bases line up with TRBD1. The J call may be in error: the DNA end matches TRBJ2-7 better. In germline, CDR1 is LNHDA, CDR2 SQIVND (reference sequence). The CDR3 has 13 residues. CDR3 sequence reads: CASSPGQRFEQYF. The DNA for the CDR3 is TGTGCCAGTAGTCCGGGACAGCGTTTCGAGCAGTACTTC.

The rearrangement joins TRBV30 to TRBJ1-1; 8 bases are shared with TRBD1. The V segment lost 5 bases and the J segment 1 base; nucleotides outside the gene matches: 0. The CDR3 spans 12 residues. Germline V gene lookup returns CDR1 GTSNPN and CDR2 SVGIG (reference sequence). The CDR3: CAWDRGNTEAFF. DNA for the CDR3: TGTGCCTGGGACAGGGGGAACACTGAAGCTTTCTTT. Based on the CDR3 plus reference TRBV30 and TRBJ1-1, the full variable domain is SQTIHQWPATLVQPVGSPLSLECTVEGTSNPNLYWYRQAAGRGLQLLFYSVGIGQISSEVPQNLSASRPQDRQFILSSKKLLLSDSGFYLCAWDRGNTEAFFGQGTRLTVV.

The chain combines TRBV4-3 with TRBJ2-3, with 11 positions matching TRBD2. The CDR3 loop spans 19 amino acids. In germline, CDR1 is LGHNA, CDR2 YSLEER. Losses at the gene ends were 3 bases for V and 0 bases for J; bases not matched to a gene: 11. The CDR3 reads CASSHDRLAGGPSTDTQYF. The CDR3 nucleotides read TGCGCCAGCAGCCACGATAGGCTAGCGGGAGGCCCGAGCACAGATACGCAGTATTTT.

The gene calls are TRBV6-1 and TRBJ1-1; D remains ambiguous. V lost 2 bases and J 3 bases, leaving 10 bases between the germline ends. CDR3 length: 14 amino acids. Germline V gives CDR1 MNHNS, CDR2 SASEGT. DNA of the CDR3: TGTGCCAGCAGTGAATTAGAGGTAGACACTGAAGCTTTCTTT. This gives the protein CASSELEVDTEAFF.

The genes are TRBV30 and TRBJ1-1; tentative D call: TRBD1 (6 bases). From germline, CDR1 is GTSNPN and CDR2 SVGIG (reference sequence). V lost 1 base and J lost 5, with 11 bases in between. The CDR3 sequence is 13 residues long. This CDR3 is CAWSDTGRTEAFF. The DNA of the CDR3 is TGTGCCTGGAGTGATACAGGGAGGACTGAAGCTTTCTTT.

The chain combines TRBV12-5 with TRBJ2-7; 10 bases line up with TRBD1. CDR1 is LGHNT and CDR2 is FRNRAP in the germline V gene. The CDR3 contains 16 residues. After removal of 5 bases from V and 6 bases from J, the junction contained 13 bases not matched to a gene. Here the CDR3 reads CASGTGVGTGVSEQYF. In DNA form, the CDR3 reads TGTGCTAGTGGTACCGGAGTTGGGACAGGGGTCAGCGAGCAGTACTTC.

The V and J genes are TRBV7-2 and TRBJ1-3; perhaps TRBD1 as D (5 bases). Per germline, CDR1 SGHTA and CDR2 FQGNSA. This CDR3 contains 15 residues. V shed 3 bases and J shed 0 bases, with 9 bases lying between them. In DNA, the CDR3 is TGTGCCAGCAGCTTCGAGGGGACCTCTGGAAACACCATATATTTT. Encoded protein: CASSFEGTSGNTIYF. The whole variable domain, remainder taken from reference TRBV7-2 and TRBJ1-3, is GAGVSQSPSNKVTEKGKDVELRCDPISGHTALYWYRQSLGQGLEFLIYFQGNSAPDKSGLPSDRFSAERTGGSVSTLTIQRTQQEDSAVYLCASSFEGTSGNTIYFGEGSWLTVV.

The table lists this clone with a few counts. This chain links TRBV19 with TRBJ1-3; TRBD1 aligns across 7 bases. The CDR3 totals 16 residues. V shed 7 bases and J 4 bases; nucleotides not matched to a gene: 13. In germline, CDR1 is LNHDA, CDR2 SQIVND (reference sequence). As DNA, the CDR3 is TGTGCCAGTACCCAATGGGGACAGTCCATCGGAAACACCATATATTTT. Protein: CASTQWGQSIGNTIYF.

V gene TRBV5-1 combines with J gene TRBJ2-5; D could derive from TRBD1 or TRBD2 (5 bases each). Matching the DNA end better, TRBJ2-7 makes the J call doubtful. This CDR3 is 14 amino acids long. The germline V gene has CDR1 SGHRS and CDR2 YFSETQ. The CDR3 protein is CASSLGGSGYEQYF. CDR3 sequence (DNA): TGCGCCAGCAGCTTGGGGGGGAGTGGCTACGAGCAGTACTTC.

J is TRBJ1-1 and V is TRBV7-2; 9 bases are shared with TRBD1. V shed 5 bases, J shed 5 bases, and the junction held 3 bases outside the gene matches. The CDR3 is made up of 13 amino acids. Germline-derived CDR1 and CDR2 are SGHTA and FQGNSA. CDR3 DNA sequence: TGTGCCAGCAGCGGGACAGGGTCGACTGAAGCTTTCTTT. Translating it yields CASSGTGSTEAFF. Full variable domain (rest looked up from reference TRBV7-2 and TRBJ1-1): GAGVSQSPSNKVTEKGKDVELRCDPISGHTALYWYRQSLGQGLEFLIYFQGNSAPDKSGLPSDRFSAERTGGSVSTLTIQRTQQEDSAVYLCASSGTGSTEAFFGQGTRLTVV.

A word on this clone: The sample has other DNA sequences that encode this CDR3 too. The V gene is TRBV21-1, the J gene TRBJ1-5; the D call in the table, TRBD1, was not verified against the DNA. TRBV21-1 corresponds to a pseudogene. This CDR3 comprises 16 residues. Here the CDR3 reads CASSKDTGVEDQPQHF. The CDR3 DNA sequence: TGTGCCAGCAGCAAAGACACAGGGGTGGAAGATCAGCCCCAGCATTTT.

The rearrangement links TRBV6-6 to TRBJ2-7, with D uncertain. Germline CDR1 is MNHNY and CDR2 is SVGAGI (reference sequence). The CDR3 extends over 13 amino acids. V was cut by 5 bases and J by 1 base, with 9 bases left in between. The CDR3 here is CASSRTASYEQYF. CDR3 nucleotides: TGTGCCAGCAGTCGGACCGCGTCCTACGAGCAGTACTTC.

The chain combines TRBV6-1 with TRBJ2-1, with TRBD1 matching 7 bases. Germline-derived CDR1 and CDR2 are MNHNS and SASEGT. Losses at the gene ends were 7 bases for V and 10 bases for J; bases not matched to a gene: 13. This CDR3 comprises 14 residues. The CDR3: CASNLASTGAEQFF. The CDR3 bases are TGTGCCAGCAATCTGGCCTCTACAGGGGCCGAGCAGTTCTTC.

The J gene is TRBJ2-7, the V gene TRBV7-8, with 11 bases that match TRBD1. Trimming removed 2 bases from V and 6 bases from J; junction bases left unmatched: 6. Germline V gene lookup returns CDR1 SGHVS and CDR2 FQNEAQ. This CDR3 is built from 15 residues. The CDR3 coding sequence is TGTGCCAGCAGCTTAACCGGGACAGGGGGTTTCGAGCAGTACTTC. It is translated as CASSLTGTGGFEQYF. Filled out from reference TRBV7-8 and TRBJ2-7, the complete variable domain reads GAGVSQSPRYKVAKRGQDVALRCDPISGHVSLFWYQQALGQGPEFLTYFQNEAQLDKSGLPSDRFFAERPEGSVSTLKIQRTQQEDSAVYLCASSLTGTGGFEQYFGPGTRLTVT.

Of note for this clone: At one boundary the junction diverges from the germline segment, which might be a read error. The CDR3 loop is CALSGQKKMRNRGLTDTQYF. As DNA, the CDR3 is TGTGCCTTGAGTGGCCAGAAAAAGATGCGGAACAGGGGGCTCACAGATACGCAGTATTTT. This sequence joins TRBV30 and TRBJ2-3; 9 bases line up with TRBD1. Germline V gene lookup returns CDR1 GTSNPN and CDR2 SVGIG (reference sequence). This CDR3 spans 20 amino acids.